The entry that follows covers one T cell receptor beta chain sequence. This clone was counted a single time. Its antigen specificity is not known. No qualities accompany the bases; no much larger clone lies one base away. The immunoSEQ Assay, a bias-controlled multiplex PCR, was used to amplify TCRbeta CDR3 regions from genomic DNA. Regarding the original processing steps: Nucleated cell counts per sample were estimated from amplification of reference gene primers within the assay. Sequence reads were collapsed and filtered to measure the absolute abundance of every unique TCRbeta CDR3 rearrangement. For each sample, productive Simpson clonality was calculated as the square root of Simpson's diversity index over productive rearrangements. Imported from immuneACCESS, the table was reduced by TCRdb to in-frame sequences with V and J called. These copies leave out some clones; in studies compared against another copy, an unresolved V gene accounts for under half, and the cause of the remainder is not known. The V and J calls and the clone size are those of that table, but D and trimming were determined from the DNA. The sample has more than 200,000 clones on record, approximately 82% of them singletons. The ten largest make up 4.9% of the sample.

This specimen comes from a study of blood T cell repertoires in COVID-19 (TCRdb year 2020). As for the study more broadly: Samples covering the acute and convalescent phases of COVID-19 were provided by collaborators in the United States, Italy and Spain. The material from the prospective study consisted of cDNA or gDNA derived from T cells, B-cell-depleted T cells, or PBMCs. Subjects who had been exposed to COVID-19, were actively infected with it, or had recovered from it provided the deeply sampled blood TCRbeta repertoires that made up the dataset. A freely available public database, intended as a resource for researchers studying the immune response to SARS-CoV-2, is where the repertoires were released. The samples were drawn from two sources: the first 160 participants of the ongoing ImmuneRACE study, and 1,200 or so subjects contributed by 6 global collaborators. Nearly every sample came with metadata listing a de-identified subject ID, COVID-19 status, age in years and sex. Where HLA class I and class II types were available, the types were taken from metadata supplied by the sample provider, not from assay-based typing.

Whole blood was collected in K2EDTA tubes by collaborating institutions according to the institutions' own protocols. For TCRbeta analysis, collaborator samples were shipped as frozen whole blood, as isolated PBMCs, or as DNA extracted from either sample type. The paper as a whole reports these results and caveats: The quantity of clinical and demographic metadata differed by source and by participant and was supplied without curation.

This receptor was obtained from a woman of 80 years or more with active or convalescent COVID-19. Sequencing was performed on peripheral blood.

The CDR3 is CASSPPKAAGELFF. The DNA sequence is TGTGCCAGCAGTCCACCCAAGGCGGCCGGGGAGCTGTTTTTT. The sequence is built from TRBV7-8 and TRBJ2-2; the D gene remains uncertain. Reading from cysteine to phenylalanine, the CDR3 counts 14 amino acids. CDR3 DNA is the only sequence kept; it has 42 bases, read in frame from the first base. The junction shows trimming of 6 bases on V and 6 bases on J, plus 14 bases between the germline ends. For CDR1 and CDR2, the germline V gene lists SGHVS and FQNEAQ.